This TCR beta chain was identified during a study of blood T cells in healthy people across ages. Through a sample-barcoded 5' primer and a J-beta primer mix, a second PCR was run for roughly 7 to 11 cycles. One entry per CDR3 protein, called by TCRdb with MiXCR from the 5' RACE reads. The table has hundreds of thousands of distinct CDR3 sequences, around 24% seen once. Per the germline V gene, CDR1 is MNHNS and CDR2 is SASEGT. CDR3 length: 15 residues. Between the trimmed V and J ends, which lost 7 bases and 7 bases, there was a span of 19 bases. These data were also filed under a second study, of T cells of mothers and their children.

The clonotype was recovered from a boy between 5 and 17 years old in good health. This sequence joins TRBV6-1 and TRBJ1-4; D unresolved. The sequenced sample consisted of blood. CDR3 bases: TGTGCCAGCACCCTAGAGGGCCGTCCGGGTGAAAAACTGTTTTTT. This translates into CASTLEGRPGEKLFF.